These T cell receptor beta chains were read from a single sample in a study of siplizumab effects on memory and regulatory T cells. The repertoire was sequenced with immunoSEQ multiplex PCR; TCRdb's copy has only in-frame clones and lacks some. The sample contains under 140,000 clones, approximately 92% of which appear only once. The sample taken for sequencing was CD4+ T cells sorted from blood. The receptors were gathered from a human donor in good health. Both conserved end residues are part of each CDR3.

J | V | CDR3
TRBJ1-6 | TRBV6-6 | CASSYSNRGMYPLHF
TRBJ2-5 | TRBV10-3 | CAISLGEETQYF
TRBJ2-7 | TRBV5-4 | CASSPTGGKRSYEQYF
TRBJ1-5 | TRBV19 | CASRKQGSNQPQHF
TRBJ2-1 | TRBV6-5 | CAIPPWGGRPNEQFF
TRBJ1-2 | TRBV5-6 | CASSLYSYGYTF
TRBJ1-3 | TRBV7-9 | CASSPRAGFSGNTIYF
TRBJ1-2 | TRBV6-6 | CASSYTGSSINGYTF
TRBJ1-5 | TRBV4-1 | CASSQDFFGPAGGNQPQHF
TRBJ2-7 | TRBV7-2 | CASSLGQGSLRGEQYF
TRBJ1-1 | TRBV19 | CATLRRPFEAFF
TRBJ2-7 | TRBV2 | CASSEAGWARGKYEQYF
TRBJ1-2 | TRBV6-6 | CASSNYGYTF
TRBJ2-6 | TRBV27 | CASSVTYSGANVLTF
TRBJ2-3 | TRBV11-2 | CASSLRGGATDTQYF
TRBJ1-4 | TRBV5-4 | CASRPGQSPSEKLFF
TRBJ1-5 | TRBV19 | CASRPDTNSNQPQHF
TRBJ2-7 | TRBV6-5 | CASSMPLEQYF
TRBJ1-2 | TRBV15 | CATSIGGNGGYGYTF
TRBJ1-2 | TRBV6-5 | CASRSQGKGYTF